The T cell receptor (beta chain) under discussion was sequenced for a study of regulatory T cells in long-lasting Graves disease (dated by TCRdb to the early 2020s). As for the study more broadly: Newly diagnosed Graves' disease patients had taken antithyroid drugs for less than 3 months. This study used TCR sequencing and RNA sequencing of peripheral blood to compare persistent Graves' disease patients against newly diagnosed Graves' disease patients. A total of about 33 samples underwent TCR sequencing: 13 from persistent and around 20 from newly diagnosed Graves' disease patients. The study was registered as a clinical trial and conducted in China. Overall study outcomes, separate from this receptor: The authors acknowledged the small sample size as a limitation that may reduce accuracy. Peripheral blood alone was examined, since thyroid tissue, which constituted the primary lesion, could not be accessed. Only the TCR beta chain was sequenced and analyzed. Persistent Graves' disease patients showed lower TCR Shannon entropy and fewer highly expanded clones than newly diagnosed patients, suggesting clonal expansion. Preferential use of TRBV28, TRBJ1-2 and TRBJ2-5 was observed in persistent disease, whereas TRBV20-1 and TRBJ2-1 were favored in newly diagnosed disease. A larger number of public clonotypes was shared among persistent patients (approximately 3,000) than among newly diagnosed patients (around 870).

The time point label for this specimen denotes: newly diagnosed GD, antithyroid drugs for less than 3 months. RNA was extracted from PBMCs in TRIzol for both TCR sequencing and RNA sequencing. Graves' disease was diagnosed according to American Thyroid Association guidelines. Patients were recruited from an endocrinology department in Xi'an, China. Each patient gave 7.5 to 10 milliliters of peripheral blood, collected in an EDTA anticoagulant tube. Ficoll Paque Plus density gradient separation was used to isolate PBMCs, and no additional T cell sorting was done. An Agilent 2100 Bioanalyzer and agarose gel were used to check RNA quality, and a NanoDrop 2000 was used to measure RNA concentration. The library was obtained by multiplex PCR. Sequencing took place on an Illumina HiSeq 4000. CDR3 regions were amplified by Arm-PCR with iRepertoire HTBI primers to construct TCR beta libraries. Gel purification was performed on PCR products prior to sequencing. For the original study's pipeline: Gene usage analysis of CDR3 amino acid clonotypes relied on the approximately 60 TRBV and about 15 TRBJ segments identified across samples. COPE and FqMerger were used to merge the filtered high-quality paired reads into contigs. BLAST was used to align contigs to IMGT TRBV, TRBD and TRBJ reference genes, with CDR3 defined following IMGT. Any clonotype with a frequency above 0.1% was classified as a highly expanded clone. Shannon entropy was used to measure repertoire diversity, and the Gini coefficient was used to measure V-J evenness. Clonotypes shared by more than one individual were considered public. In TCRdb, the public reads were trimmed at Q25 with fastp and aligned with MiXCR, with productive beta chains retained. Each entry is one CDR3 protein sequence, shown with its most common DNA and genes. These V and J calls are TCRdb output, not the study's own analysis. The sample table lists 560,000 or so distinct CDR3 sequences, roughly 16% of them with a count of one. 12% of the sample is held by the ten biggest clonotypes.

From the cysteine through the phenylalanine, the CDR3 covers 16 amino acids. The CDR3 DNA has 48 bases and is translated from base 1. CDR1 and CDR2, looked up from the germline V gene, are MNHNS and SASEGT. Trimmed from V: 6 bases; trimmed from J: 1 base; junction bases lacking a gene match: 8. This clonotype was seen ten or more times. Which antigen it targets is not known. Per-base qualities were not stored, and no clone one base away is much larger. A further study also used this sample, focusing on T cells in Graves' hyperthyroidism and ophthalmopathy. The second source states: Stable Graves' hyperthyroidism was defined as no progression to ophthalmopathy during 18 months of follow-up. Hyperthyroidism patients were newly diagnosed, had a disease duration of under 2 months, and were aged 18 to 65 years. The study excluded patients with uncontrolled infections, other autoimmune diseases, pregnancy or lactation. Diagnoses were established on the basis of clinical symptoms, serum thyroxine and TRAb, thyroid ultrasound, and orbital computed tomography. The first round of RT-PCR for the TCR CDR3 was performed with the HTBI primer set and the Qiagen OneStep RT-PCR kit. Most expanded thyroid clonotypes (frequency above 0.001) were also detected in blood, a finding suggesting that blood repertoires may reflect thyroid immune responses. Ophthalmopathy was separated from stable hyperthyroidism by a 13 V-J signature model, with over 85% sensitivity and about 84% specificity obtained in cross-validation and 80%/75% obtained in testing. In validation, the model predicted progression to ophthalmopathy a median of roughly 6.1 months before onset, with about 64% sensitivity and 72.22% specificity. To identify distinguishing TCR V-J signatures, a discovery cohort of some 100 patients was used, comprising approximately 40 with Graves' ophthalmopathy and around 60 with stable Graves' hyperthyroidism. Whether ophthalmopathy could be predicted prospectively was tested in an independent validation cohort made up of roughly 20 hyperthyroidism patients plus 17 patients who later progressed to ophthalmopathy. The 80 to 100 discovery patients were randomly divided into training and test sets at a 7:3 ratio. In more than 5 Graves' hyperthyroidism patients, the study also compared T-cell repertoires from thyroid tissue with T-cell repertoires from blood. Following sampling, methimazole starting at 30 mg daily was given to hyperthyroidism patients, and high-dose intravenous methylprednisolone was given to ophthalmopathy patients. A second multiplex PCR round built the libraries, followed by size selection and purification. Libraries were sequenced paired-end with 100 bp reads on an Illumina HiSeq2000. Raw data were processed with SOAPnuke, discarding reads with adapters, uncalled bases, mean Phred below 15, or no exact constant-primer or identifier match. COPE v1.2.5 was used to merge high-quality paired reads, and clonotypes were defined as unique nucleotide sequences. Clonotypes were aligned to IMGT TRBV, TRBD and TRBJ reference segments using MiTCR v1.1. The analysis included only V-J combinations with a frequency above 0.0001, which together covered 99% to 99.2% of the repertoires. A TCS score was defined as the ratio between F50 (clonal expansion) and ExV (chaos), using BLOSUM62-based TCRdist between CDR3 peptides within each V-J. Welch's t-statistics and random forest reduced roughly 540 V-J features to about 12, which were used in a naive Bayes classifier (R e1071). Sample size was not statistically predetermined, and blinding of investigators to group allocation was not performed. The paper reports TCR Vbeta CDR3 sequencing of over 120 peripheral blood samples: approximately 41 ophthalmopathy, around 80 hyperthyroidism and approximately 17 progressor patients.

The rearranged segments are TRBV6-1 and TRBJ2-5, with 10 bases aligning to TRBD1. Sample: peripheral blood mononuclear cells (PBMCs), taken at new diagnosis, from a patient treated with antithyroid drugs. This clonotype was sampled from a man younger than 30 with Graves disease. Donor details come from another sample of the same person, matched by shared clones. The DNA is TGTGCCAGCAGCCGTCTGAGGACAGGGGGCCAAGAGACCCAGTACTTC. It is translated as CASSRLRTGGQETQYF.